These 19 T cell receptor beta chains were all obtained from the same sample, sequenced in a study of human T cells and chemical hapten exposure (dated by TCRdb to about 2021). According to the study, the label for this sample's time point signals: patch test 2, 6 weeks after DPC sensitization. The treatment or condition label, read with the paper, signifies: therapeutic diphenylcyclopropenone sensitization with weekly scalp DPC. Library preparation employed RACE. TCRdb names NextSeq 500 as the instrument used. The raw public reads went through TCRdb reprocessing: fastp at Q25, MiXCR clone calling, in-frame beta chains kept. Here each entry gathers all rows of one CDR3 protein and keeps the most common genes and DNA. Recorded for this sample are about 96,000 distinct CDR3 sequences; 7% to 10% of them occurred a single time. In total, the top ten clones hold 2% to 2.5% of the sample. The sequencing used whole blood, collected in connection with sensitization to the hapten diphenylcyclopropenone (DPC). The receptor source for this set is a middle-aged woman with alopecia areata. Some clones in this sample may be carry-over from other donors' samples.

V is TRBV4-1 and J is TRBJ2-7, with D tentatively TRBD1 or TRBD2 (5 bases each). Germline CDR1 and CDR2: MGHRA and YSYEKL. CDR3 size: 15 residues. The V and J ends lost 4 bases and 0 bases respectively, with 13 bases between them. The CDR3 DNA follows: TGCGCCAGCAGCCTCACATGGGGGAGCTCCTACGAGCAGTACTTC. Its protein product is CASSLTWGSSYEQYF.

This clonotype was found many times. The chain couples TRBV29-1 to TRBJ2-7, with D perhaps matching TRBD1 or TRBD2 (5 bases each). Trimming took off 3 bases at V and 2 bases at J, with 14 bases between the two ends. Germline-derived CDR1 and CDR2 are SQVTM and ANQGSEA. This CDR3 contains 14 residues. Here the CDR3 DNA reads TGCAGCGTTGAGACTGGGGACCCCCCCTACGAGCAGTACTTC. This sequence encodes CSVETGDPPYEQYF.

This clonotype came up many times. This chain joins TRBV28 and TRBJ2-3, with D hard to call. With 4 bases removed from V and 9 bases from J, the gap between germline ends came to 17 bases. The CDR3 extends over 14 amino acids. Germline assignment: CDR1 MDHEN and CDR2 SYDVKM. The CDR3 reads CASSSPTREGTQYF. CDR3 DNA: TGTGCCAGCAGTTCGCCCACCCGTGAAGGGACGCAGTATTTT.

The rearrangement links TRBV7-3 to TRBJ2-2, with 7 nucleotides matching TRBD2. This CDR3 comprises 15 residues. Looked up from germline, CDR1 is SGHTA and CDR2 is FQGTGA. V lost 4 bases to trimming and J lost 1 base; unmatched junction nucleotides: 3. In nucleotides, the CDR3 is TGTGCCAGCAGCTCGCCGGGAGGGAACACCGGGGAGCTGTTTTTT. Its protein product is CASSSPGGNTGELFF.

There are a few counts of this clonotype. The chain uses TRBV29-1 and TRBJ1-1, with D perhaps TRBD1 (5 bases). This CDR3 comprises 14 residues. V was clipped by 2 bases and J by 2 bases, with 12 bases between them. Germline CDR1 is SQVTM and CDR2 is ANQGSEA. This CDR3 reads CSVESGQSNTEAFF. DNA of the CDR3: TGCAGCGTTGAATCGGGGCAGAGCAACACTGAAGCTTTCTTT.

This clonotype was counted ten times or more. CDR3 in DNA: TGTGCCAGCAGCCGGACAGGGGAGGGCACCGGGGAGCTGTTTTTT. Protein: CASSRTGEGTGELFF. V usage is TRBV3-1 and J usage is TRBJ2-2, with 9 nucleotides matching TRBD1. CDR1 LGHDT and CDR2 YNNKEL come from the germline V gene (reference sequence). With 4 bases clipped from V and 4 bases from J, the junction kept 4 bases outside the gene matches. The CDR3 sequence is 15 residues long.

This clonotype was observed at least ten times. CDR3 bases: TGTGCCAGCAGCCGCGCCCTCCTAGGCGTATACAATGAGCAGTTCTTC. Its translation is CASSRALLGVYNEQFF. The genes are TRBV5-5 and TRBJ2-1, with D uncertain. CDR1 is SGHKS and CDR2 is YYEKEE in the germline V gene (reference sequence). The CDR3 loop spans 16 amino acids. V lost 4 bases and J lost 4, with 18 bases in between.

The chain uses TRBV7-2 and TRBJ1-2; 8 bases line up with TRBD1. The CDR3 spans 13 residues. Germline V CDR1 and CDR2: SGHTA, FQGNSA. Trimming removed 7 bases from V and 5 bases from J; junction bases left unmatched: 6. Written as DNA, the CDR3 is TGTGCCAGCAACCGGGACAGGACTTATGGCTACACCTTC. As protein: CASNRDRTYGYTF.

The table lists this clonotype with many counts. The J gene is TRBJ2-5, the V gene TRBV20-1, with 7 bases identical to TRBD2. The trim removed 2 bases at V and 4 bases at J, leaving 10 bases unmatched. CDR3 length: 15 amino acids. Germline V CDR1 and CDR2: DFQATT, SNEGSKA (reference sequence). The CDR3, as DNA: TGCAGTGCTAGAATCGGTCTAGCGGAATCAGAGACCCAGTACTTC. Amino acid sequence: CSARIGLAESETQYF.

The chain has TRBV7-3 and TRBJ1-1, with 7 bases fitting TRBD1. V lost 3 bases, J lost 7 bases, and 5 bases stayed unmatched. The CDR3 totals 13 residues. Germline assignment: CDR1 SGHTA and CDR2 FQGTGA. CDR3 sequence: CASSFGTAYEAFF. CDR3 DNA sequence: TGTGCCAGCAGCTTCGGGACAGCCTATGAAGCTTTCTTT.

This clonotype was picked up many times. This chain joins TRBV7-9 and TRBJ1-2; D call uncertain. CDR1 and CDR2 from the germline V gene are SEHNR and FQNEAQ (reference sequence). V was shortened by 4 bases and J by 8 bases, with 17 bases between the two germline ends. The CDR3 is 14 amino acids. CDR3 bases: TGTGCCAGCAGCTCCTCCCGTTTTACCTTGGGCTACACCTTC. Its protein is CASSSSRFTLGYTF.

DNA of the CDR3: TGTGCCAGCAGCCAAGTCGCGGGACAGCCCTACGAGCAGTACTTC. Amino acids: CASSQVAGQPYEQYF. The chain is built from TRBV3-1 and TRBJ2-7; tentative D call: TRBD1 (7 bases). This CDR3 is 15 amino acids long. V lost 1 base and J 2 bases, leaving 12 bases between the germline ends. The germline gives CDR1 LGHDT, CDR2 YNNKEL (reference sequence).

In this sample, this clonotype turned up many times. The chain combines TRBV29-1 with TRBJ2-3, with 12 bases aligning to TRBD2. This CDR3 comprises 14 residues. Germline CDR1 reads SQVTM; CDR2 reads ANQGSEA. V lost 8 bases to trimming and J lost 3 bases; unmatched junction nucleotides: 6. CDR3 in DNA: TGCAGCTATGGACTAGCGGGATGGACAGATACGCAGTATTTT. This gives the protein CSYGLAGWTDTQYF.

This clonotype has a handful of counts. The chain combines TRBV6-2 or TRBV6-3 with TRBJ2-3, with 10 bases matching TRBD2. Germline trimming cut 2 bases from V and 8 bases from J; bases unmatched to any gene: 7. Germline assignment: CDR1 MNHEY and CDR2 SVGEGT. The length of the CDR3 is 15 residues. The CDR3 loop reads CASSYPLAGERTQYF. For the CDR3, the DNA is TGTGCCAGCAGTTACCCTCTAGCGGGGGAGCGTACGCAGTATTTT.

This clonotype was observed a handful of times. This rearrangement joins TRBV9 to TRBJ2-1; no clear D. This CDR3 has 12 residues. CDR1 is SGDLS and CDR2 is YYNGEE in the germline V gene. Trimming shortened V by 3 bases and J by 7 bases, and 8 bases separated the two germline ends. CDR3 DNA sequence: TGTGCCAGCAGCGAGGCCACGAATGAGCAGTTCTTC. Its protein is CASSEATNEQFF.

The rearrangement uses TRBV7-2 and TRBJ2-2, with 7 bases identical to TRBD1. In germline, CDR1 is SGHTA, CDR2 FQGNSA. The ends lost 6 bases at V and 1 base at J; junction bases unmatched: 8. The CDR3 length is 16 residues. CDR3 coding DNA: TGTGCCAGCAGGGGGATGAGGACAGGGAACACCGGGGAGCTGTTTTTT. Encoded protein: CASRGMRTGNTGELFF.

V usage is TRBV4-2 and J usage is TRBJ2-7; D gene uncertain. The CDR3 consists of 17 residues. V lost 1 base, J lost 3 bases, and 19 bases lay in between. Germline values: CDR1 LGHNA, CDR2 YNFKEQ. CDR3 protein: CASSQASIAETCYEQYF. CDR3 DNA: TGTGCCAGCAGCCAAGCGAGCATTGCAGAGACCTGCTACGAGCAGTACTTC.

The gene calls are TRBV7-2 and TRBJ2-3; D is undetermined. This CDR3 spans 14 amino acids. Trimming shortened V by 4 bases and J by 1 base, and 9 bases separated the two germline ends. CDR1 and CDR2 from the germline V gene are SGHTA and FQGNSA. In DNA, the CDR3 is TGTGCCAGCAGCTCCGCCCAGGGCACAGATACGCAGTATTTT. It specifies CASSSAQGTDTQYF.

This clonotype was counted many times. This chain connects TRBV7-8 to TRBJ2-2; no definite D call. Trimming took 5 bases from V and 2 from J, leaving 6 bases between them. The CDR3 sequence is 13 residues long. The V gene's germline CDR1 is SGHVS and CDR2 FQNEAQ. CDR3 protein: CASSPVNTGELFF. CDR3 sequence (DNA): TGTGCCAGCAGCCCCGTTAACACCGGGGAGCTGTTTTTT.